This T cell receptor beta chain was obtained from a study of shared clonotypes between healthy human individuals (TCRdb year 2020). Concerning the study at large: The cohort included a few men and a couple of women between 18 and 49 years of age. Per donor, three plates each were used for CD4 naive and CD4 memory, two for CD8 naive, and one for CD8 memory. To estimate repertoire size and how much clonotype sharing occurs between individuals, the study deeply sequenced the blood TCR repertoires of several healthy adults. Different laboratories and diverse techniques were used to prepare libraries and sequence TCR repertoires, to increase sequencing depth and limit assay-specific biases. Per donor, leukapheresis produced somewhere between about 0.94 and 9.5 billion PBMCs. The investigation overall reported the following: Naive subsets generally had larger estimated clonotype richness than memory subsets did. The small number of donors limited the genetic and exposure-history diversity represented. Incomplete sequencing was indicated by rarefaction of sorted-subset datasets, despite the large sequencing depth. Sharing across a few donors was observed for around 5% of naive CD4, over 3% of naive CD8, about 2.5% of memory CD4, and roughly 0.4% of memory CD8 clonotypes. Compared with non-shared clonotypes, the clonotypes found in all four sorted-subset donors had higher generation probabilities. Based on pairwise subsampling, the degree of clonotype sharing among donors was expected to be affected by sequencing depth. Sampling was limited to blood, and TCR repertoires in tissue likely differ from TCR repertoires in blood.

A remark on this clone: What antigen it recognizes has not been identified. Base qualities are missing; no much larger clone stands one base away.

The donors were healthy, HIV-negative adults who had no recently reported acute infections or vaccinations. Every donor was a Caucasian adult living in Nashville, Tennessee, USA. CD4+ T cells were enriched by magnetic negative selection; naive cells were then positively selected on CD45RA, and the negative fraction formed the memory subset. After blood collection by leukapheresis, PBMCs were isolated using Ficoll-Histopaque density gradient centrifugation and then cryopreserved in the vapor phase of liquid nitrogen. Purity and quantity of every magnetically sorted T cell population were checked by analytical flow cytometry. Each sorted fraction had its genomic DNA isolated and then quantified by UV absorbance on a Nanodrop 2000c. Unmatched junction bases come to 6, with V trimmed by 4 bases and J by 4 bases. CDR1 and CDR2, looked up from the germline V gene, are SGHRS and YFSETQ. The CDR3, cysteine through phenylalanine, is 15 amino acids long. The kept DNA is CDR3 alone, 45 bases in frame from the first base.

Using the deep immunoSEQ assay, multiplex PCR amplified TCR CDR3 regions from genomic DNA. For each cell subset, the extracted genomic DNA was distributed evenly across all wells of several immunoSEQ 96-well plates, and each plate served as one replicate. For sorted subsets, each replicate PCR was loaded with 200 ng genomic DNA, equivalent to 30,000 or so T cell genomes. Purified libraries were measured with a Qubit 3.0 fluorometer, size-checked on a Bioanalyzer 2100, and measured again with the KAPA Library Quantification kit. Every immunoSEQ 96-well plate was sequenced on a dedicated single-read 150-cycle Illumina NextSeq 550 flow cell. The authors processed their data as follows. The immunoSEQ output contained only junctional sequences without quality scores, so filtering could not match that applied to full-length reads. To assign V/J genes and CDR3, sequences were annotated using PyIR, a Python wrapper for IgBLAST v1.9, with IMGT germline references. Reads with weak V/J assignments (E-value above 1e-6), missing CDR3, stop codons, out-of-frame junctions, or ambiguous translated residues were removed. A V3J clonotype was defined by an identical inferred V gene, J gene, and CDR3 amino acid sequence. The percentage overlap between two repertoires was calculated by dividing the number of shared unique clonotypes by the size of the smaller repertoire. RTK rarefaction, the Chao1 estimator, and Recon v2.1 estimates of unobserved clonotypes were used to assess repertoire richness. For all TCRbeta clonotypes obtained by the gDNA method from a few donors, generation probabilities were computed with OLGA. TCRdb carries this immuneACCESS record with in-frame sequences only. Its versions omit some clonotypes, under half of them owing to an unresolved V gene in the studies checked, with the rest unexplained. The V and J calls and clone size come from that table; D and trimming were worked out from the DNA. This sample holds about 1.1 million clones; approximately 77% were observed only once. Over 0.8% of the sample is taken by the ten largest.

The rearranged chain carries TRBV5-1 and TRBJ2-1; TRBD1 fits 9 bases in the junction. The sequenced material came from memory CD4+ T cells from PBMCs. The cell subset or site label of this sample denotes: CD45RA-negative fraction. The TCR was taken from a man aged 18 to 35 in good health. Some clones in this sample may be carry-over from other donors' samples. The nucleotide sequence reads TGCGCCAGCAGCCCAGGACAGGGGATATACAATGAGCAGTTCTTC. The resulting protein is CASSPGQGIYNEQFF.